The entry below gives a single T cell receptor (beta chain) sequence along with its context. Method: immunoSEQ multiplex PCR; TCRdb's copy keeps in-frame clones and lacks some. The sample includes about 60,000 clones, 93% of them seen just once. The sample comes from a study of T cell changes during pregnancy in multiple sclerosis. The CDR3 consists of 16 residues. Looked up from germline, CDR1 is LGHNA and CDR2 is YSLEER. V was trimmed by 0 bases and J by 5 bases, leaving 14 bases between them. The chain has TRBV4-3 and TRBJ1-5, with no clear D. The origin of this receptor is a female donor with multiple sclerosis, enrolled in a pregnancy study. The source material was CD8+ T cells from peripheral blood mononuclear cells, sampled in the second trimester of pregnancy. The CDR3 DNA reads TGCGCCAGCAGCCAAGATCGAACAGCCCCGTATCAGCCCCAGCATTTT. Translating it yields CASSQDRTAPYQPQHF.